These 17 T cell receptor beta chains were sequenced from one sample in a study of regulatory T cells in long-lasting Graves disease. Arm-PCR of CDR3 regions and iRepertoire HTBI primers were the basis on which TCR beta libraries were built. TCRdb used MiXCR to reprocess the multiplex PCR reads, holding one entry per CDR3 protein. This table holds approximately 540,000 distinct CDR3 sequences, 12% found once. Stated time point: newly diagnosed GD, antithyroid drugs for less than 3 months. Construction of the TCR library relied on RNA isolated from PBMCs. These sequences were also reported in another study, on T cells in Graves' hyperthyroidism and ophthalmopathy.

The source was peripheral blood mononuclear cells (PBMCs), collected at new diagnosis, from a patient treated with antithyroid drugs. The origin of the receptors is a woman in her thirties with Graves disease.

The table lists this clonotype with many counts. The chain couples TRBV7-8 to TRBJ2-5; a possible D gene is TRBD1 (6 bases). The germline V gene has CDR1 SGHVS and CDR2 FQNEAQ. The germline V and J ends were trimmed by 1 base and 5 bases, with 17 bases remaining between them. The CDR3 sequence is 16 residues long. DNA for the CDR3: TGTGCCAGCAGCTTAGGTGGGACACCATGGGGGGAGACCCAGTACTTC. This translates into CASSLGGTPWGETQYF.

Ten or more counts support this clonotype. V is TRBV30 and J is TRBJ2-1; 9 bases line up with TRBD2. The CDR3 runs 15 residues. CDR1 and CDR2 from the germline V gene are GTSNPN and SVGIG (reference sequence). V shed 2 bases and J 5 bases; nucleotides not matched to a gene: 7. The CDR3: CAWSPPGLAHNEQFF. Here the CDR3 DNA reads TGTGCCTGGAGTCCGCCGGGACTAGCCCACAATGAGCAGTTCTTC.

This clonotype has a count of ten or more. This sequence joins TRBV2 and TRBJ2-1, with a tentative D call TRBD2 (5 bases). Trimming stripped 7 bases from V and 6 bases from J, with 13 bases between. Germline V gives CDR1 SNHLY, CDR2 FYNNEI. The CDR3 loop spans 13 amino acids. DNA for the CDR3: TGTGCCAGCACTAGCAGCGGTTTCAATGAGCAGTTCTTC. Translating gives CASTSSGFNEQFF.

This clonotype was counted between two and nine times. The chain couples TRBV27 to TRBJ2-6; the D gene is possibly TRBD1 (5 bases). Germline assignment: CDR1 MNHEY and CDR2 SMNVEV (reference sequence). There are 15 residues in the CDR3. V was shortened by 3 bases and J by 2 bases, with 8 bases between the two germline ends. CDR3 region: CASSFFRAGANVLTF. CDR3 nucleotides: TGTGCCAGCAGTTTCTTCAGGGCTGGGGCCAACGTCCTGACTTTC.

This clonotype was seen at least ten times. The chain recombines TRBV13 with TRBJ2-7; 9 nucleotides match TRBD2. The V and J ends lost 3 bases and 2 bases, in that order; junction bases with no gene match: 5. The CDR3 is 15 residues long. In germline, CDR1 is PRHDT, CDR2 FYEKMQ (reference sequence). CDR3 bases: TGTGCCAGCAGCTTTTCTAGCGGGGCTACCTACGAGCAGTACTTC. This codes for CASSFSSGATYEQYF. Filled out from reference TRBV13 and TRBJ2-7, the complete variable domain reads AAGVIQSPRHLIKEKRETATLKCYPIPRHDTVYWYQQGPGQDPQFLISFYEKMQSDKGSIPDRFSAQQFSDYHSELNMSSLELGDSALYFCASSFSSGATYEQYFGPGTRLTVT.

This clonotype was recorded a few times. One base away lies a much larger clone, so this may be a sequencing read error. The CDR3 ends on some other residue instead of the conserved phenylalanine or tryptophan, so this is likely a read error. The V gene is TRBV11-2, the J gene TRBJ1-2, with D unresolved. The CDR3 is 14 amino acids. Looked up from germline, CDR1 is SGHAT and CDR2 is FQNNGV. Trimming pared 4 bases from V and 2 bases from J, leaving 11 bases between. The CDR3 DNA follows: TGTGCCAGCAGCTACCAGACGGAAAACTATGGCTACACCTCC. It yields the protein CASSYQTENYGYTS.

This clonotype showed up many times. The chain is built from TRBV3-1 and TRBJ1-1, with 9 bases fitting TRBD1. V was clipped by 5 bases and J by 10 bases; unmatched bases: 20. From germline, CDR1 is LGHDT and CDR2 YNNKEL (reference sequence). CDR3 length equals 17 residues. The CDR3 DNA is TGTGCCAGCAGCACCGGGACAGGGTATAGCGCTCGCATTGGAGCTTTCTTT. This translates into CASSTGTGYSARIGAFF.

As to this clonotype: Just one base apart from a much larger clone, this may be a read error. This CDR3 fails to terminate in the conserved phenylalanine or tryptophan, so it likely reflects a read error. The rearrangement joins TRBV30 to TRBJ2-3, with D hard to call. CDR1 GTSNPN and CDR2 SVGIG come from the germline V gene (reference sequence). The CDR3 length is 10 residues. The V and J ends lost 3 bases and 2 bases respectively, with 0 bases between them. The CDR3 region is CAWSTDTQYY. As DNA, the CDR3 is TGTGCCTGGAGCACAGATACGCAGTATTAT.

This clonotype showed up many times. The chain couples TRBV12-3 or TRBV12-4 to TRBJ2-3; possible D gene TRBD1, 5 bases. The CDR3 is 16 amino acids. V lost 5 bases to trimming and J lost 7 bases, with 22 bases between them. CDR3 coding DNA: TGTGCCAGCAGTAGGGGTAGCAGGAGTGCTCCTAATACGCAGTATTTT. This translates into CASSRGSRSAPNTQYF.

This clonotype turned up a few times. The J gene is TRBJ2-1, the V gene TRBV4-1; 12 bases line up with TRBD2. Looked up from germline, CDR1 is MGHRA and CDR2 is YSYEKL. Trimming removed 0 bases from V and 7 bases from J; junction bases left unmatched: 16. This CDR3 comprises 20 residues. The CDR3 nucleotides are TGCGCCAGCAGCCAAGAGAGGGGGTTCGCTCTAGCGGGAGGGCGGAATGAGCAGTTCTTC. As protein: CASSQERGFALAGGRNEQFF.

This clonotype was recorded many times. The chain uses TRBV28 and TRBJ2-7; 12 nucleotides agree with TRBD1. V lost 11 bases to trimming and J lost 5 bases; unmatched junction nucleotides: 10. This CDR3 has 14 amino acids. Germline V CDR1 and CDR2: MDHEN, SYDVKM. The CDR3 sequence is CAVRSGTGGNEQYF. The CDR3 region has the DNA TGTGCCGTACGATCCGGGACAGGGGGCAACGAGCAGTACTTC.

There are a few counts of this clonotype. The CDR3, as DNA: TGCGCCAGCAGCTTGGACAGGGGGATCTCCTACGAGCAGTACTTC. This encodes CASSLDRGISYEQYF. The chain combines TRBV5-1 with TRBJ2-7; TRBD1 matches 8 bases. The J segment lost 0 bases and the V segment lost 0 bases, leaving 2 bases of the junction unmatched. Germline V CDR1 and CDR2: SGHRS, YFSETQ. This CDR3 is 15 amino acids long. Filled out from reference TRBV5-1 and TRBJ2-7, the complete variable domain reads KAGVTQTPRYLIKTRGQQVTLSCSPISGHRSVSWYQQTPGQGLQFLFEYFSETQRNKGNFPGRFSGRQFSNSRSEMNVSTLELGDSALYLCASSLDRGISYEQYFGPGTRLTVT.

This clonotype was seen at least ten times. For the CDR3, the DNA is TGTGCCAGCAGCCAAAAAGGAGGGAAAGGAGAAAAACTGTTTTTT. Amino acid sequence: CASSQKGGKGEKLFF. The chain uses TRBV16 and TRBJ1-4; D unresolved. The CDR3 loop spans 15 amino acids. The V gene lost 2 bases and the J gene lost 8 bases, with 15 bases spanning the gap. CDR1 is KGHSY and CDR2 is FQNENV in the germline V gene.

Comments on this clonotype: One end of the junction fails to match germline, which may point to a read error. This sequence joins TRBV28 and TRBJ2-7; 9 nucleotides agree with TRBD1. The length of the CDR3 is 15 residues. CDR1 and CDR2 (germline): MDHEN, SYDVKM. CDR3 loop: CASSLLGTGTYGQYF. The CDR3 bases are TGTGCCAGCAGTTTACTCGGGACAGGGACCTACGGGCAGTACTTC. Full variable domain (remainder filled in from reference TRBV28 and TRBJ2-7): DVKVTQSSRYLVKRTGEKVFLECVQDMDHENMFWYRQDPGLGLRLIYFSYDVKMKEKGDIPEGYSVSREKKERFSLILESASTNQTSMYLCASSLLGTGTYGQYFGPGTRLTVT.

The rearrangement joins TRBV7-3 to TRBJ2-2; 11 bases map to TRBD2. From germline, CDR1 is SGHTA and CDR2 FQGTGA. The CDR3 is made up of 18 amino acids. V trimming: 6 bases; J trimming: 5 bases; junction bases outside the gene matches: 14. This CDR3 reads CASSRNELAGVRTGELFF. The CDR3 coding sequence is TGTGCCAGCAGTCGTAACGAACTAGCGGGAGTTAGGACCGGGGAGCTGTTTTTT.

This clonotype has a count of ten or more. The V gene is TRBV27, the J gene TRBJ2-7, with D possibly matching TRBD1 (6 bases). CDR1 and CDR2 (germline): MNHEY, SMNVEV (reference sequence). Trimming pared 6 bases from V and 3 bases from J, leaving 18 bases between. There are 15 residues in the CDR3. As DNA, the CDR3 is TGTGCCAGCAGCTCCCTCTTGAGGGGGTACTACGAGCAGTACTTC. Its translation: CASSSLLRGYYEQYF.

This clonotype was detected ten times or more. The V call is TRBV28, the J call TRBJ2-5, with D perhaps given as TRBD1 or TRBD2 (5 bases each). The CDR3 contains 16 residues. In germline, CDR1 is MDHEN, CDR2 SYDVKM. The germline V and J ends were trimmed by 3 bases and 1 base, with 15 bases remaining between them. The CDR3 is CASSFWELGTQETQYF. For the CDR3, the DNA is TGTGCCAGCAGTTTTTGGGAACTCGGGACCCAAGAGACCCAGTACTTC.